This T cell receptor (beta chain) emerged from a study of blood T cell repertoires in COVID-19 (dated by TCRdb to about 2020). For the study in its entirety: Samples covering the acute and convalescent phases of COVID-19 were provided by collaborators in the United States, Italy and Spain. Nearly every sample came with metadata listing a de-identified subject ID, COVID-19 status, age in years and sex. The repertoires were made available in a free public database intended to serve as a resource for research on the immune response to SARS-CoV-2. The dataset comprised deeply sampled blood TCRbeta repertoires from subjects exposed to, actively infected with, or recovered from COVID-19. The material from the prospective study consisted of cDNA or gDNA derived from T cells, B-cell-depleted T cells, or PBMCs. HLA class I and class II types, where available, came from metadata supplied by the sample provider rather than from assay-based typing. Samples were obtained from the ongoing ImmuneRACE study (first 160 participants) and from over a thousand subjects provided by 6 global collaborators. The research as a whole found: How much clinical and demographic metadata was included differed by source and by participant, and the metadata was provided uncurated.

TCRbeta CDR3 regions were amplified from genomic DNA by means of the immunoSEQ Assay, a bias-controlled multiplex PCR. As for how the authors treated the data: The number of nucleated cells in each sample was estimated from the amplification of reference gene primers within the assay. To quantify the absolute abundance of each unique TCRbeta CDR3 rearrangement, sequence reads were collapsed and filtered. For each sample, productive Simpson clonality was calculated by taking the square root of Simpson's diversity index across productive rearrangements. Drawn from immuneACCESS, this table holds only the in-frame rearrangements with V and J called that TCRdb kept. Clones are partly lost; checked studies trace under half to an unresolved V gene and leave the rest unexplained. V and J calls and clone size come straight from that table; D and trimming were deduced from the DNA. The sample has around 65,000 clones on record, around 85% of them singletons. The top ten clonotypes cover roughly 21% of the sample.

Cut back by 5 bases and 4 bases, the V and J ends lie 17 bases apart. From its cysteine to its phenylalanine, the CDR3 spans 15 amino acids. CDR3 DNA only is kept here, 45 bases in frame from base 1. Reading the germline V gene gives CDR1 SNHLY and CDR2 FYNNEI. Each collaborating institution followed its own protocols to collect whole blood in K2EDTA tubes. For TCRbeta analysis, collaborator samples were shipped as frozen whole blood, as isolated PBMCs, or as DNA extracted from either sample type. In this sample, this clone turned up once. Its antigen remains unidentified. It has no much larger one-base neighbor in the sample; base qualities were not kept.

The TCR was taken from a woman older than 75 with active or convalescent COVID-19. Sequencing was carried out using peripheral blood. The V gene is TRBV2 and the J gene is TRBJ1-2; perhaps TRBD1 is the D gene, with 5 bases matching. The DNA sequence reads TGTGCCAGCAGTCAGGACCGCGCCCAGGGCTATGGCTACACCTTC. The resulting protein is CASSQDRAQGYGYTF.